This TCR beta chain was sequenced in a study of early T cells in non-severe SARS-CoV-2 infection. Per the germline V gene, CDR1 is KGHSH and CDR2 is LQKENI. The CDR3 spans 13 residues. V lost 0 bases and J 0 bases, leaving 3 bases between the germline ends. This clonotype was observed a few times. From the 5' RACE reads, TCRdb called clonotypes with MiXCR, one entry per CDR3 protein. The repertoire holds 55,000 to 80,000 distinct CDR3 sequences, with 10% to 12% as singletons. Specimen: whole blood, collected at baseline. This receptor was obtained from an adult who was a healthcare worker with PCR-confirmed SARS-CoV-2 infection or an uninfected control (not recorded which). This chain joins TRBV18 and TRBJ2-7; D is uncertain. CDR3 sequence reads: CASSPPGSYEQYF. In nucleotides, the CDR3 is TGTGCCAGCTCACCACCGGGCTCCTACGAGCAGTACTTC.